One T cell receptor (beta chain) is described in this entry. Antigen specificity is unknown. The data derive from a study of cytomegalovirus exposure and HLA in healthy donors. Study results and caveats: Earlier analysis looked at TCR beta V segments, and most were productive about 90% or about 30% of the time.

The primer mix had 60 Vbeta and 13 Jbeta primers. Some clones are missing from TCRdb's copy, which holds only in-frame ones; the method was immunoSEQ multiplex PCR. Listed are more than 65,000 clones; about 2.9% falls within the top ten. CDR1 and CDR2 from the germline V gene are MNHEY and SMNVEV (reference sequence). The CDR3 spans 13 residues. Trimming took off 3 bases at V and 8 bases at J, with 10 bases between the two ends. The receptor was isolated from a middle-aged man in good health and CMV-seronegative. The rearrangement links TRBV27 to TRBJ1-4; D possibly corresponds to TRBD1 (5 bases). The sample comprised PBMCs. The CDR3 DNA is TGTGCCAGCAGTTTCACTTGGGGCGAAAAACTGTTTTTT. Its translation: CASSFTWGEKLFF.